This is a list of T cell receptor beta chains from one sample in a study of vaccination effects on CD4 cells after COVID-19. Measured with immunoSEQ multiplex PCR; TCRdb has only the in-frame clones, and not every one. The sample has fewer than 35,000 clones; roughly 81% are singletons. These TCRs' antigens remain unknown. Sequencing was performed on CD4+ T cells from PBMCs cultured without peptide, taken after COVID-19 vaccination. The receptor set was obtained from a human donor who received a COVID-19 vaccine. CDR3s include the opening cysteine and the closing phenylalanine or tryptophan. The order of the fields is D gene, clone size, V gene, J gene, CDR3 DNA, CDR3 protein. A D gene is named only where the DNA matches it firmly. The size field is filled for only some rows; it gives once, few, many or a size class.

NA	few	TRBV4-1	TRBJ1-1	TGCGCCAGCAGCCCGGGGAGGGGTGGATTGAACACTGAAGCTTTCTTT	CASSPGRGGLNTEAFF
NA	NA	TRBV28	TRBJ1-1	TGTGCCACATATGGGGCGATTTCGGTAAACACTGAAGCTTTCTTT	CATYGAISVNTEAFF
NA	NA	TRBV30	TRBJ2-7	TGTGCCTGGAGTGGGGGTTCCTACGAGCAGTACTTC	CAWSGGSYEQYF
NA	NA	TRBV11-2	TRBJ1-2	TGTGCCAGCAGCTTATCCGGCAGCAACTATGGCTACACCTTC	CASSLSGSNYGYTF
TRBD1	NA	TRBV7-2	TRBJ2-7	TGTGCCAGCAGCCGCGGGCTCGGGACAGGGGTTGACGAGCAGTACTTC	CASSRGLGTGVDEQYF
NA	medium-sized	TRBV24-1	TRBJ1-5	TGTGCCACCAGTGATGTCACCGCAGTTAGCAATCAGCCCCAGCATTTT	CATSDVTAVSNQPQHF
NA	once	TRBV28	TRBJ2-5	TGTGCCAGCAGTTTACACAGCGGCGGGGTGGGCCAGTACTTC	CASSLHSGGVGQYF
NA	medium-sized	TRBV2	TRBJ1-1	TGTGCCAGCACCACGGGGGGGGCGGGCACTGAAGCTTTCTTT	CASTTGGAGTEAFF
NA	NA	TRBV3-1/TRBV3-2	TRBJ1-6	TGTGCCAGCAGCCAAGGGCGGGGGAGCTCACCCCTCCACTTT	CASSQGRGSSPLHF
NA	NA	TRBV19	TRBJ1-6	TGTGCCAGTAGTATTGGGGGGAATTTGGATTCACCCCTCCACTTT	CASSIGGNLDSPLHF
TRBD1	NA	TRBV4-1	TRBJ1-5	TGCGCCAGCAGCCAAGAAGGGACAGTCGATCAGCCCCAGCATTTT	CASSQEGTVDQPQHF
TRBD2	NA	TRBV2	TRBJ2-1	TGTGCCAGCTCCAGACTAGCCTCCTACAATGAGCAGTTCTTC	CASSRLASYNEQFF
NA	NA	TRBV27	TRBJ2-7	TGTGCCAGCAGTTCCCTGACAGCCTACGAGCAGTACTTC	CASSSLTAYEQYF
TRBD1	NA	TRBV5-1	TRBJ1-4	TGCGCCAGCAGAGAGGACAGGTCTAATGAAAAACTGTTTTTT	CASREDRSNEKLFF
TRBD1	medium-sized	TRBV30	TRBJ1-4	TGTGCCTGGAGTGATACAGGGGGCGCTAATGAAAAACTGTTTTTT	CAWSDTGGANEKLFF
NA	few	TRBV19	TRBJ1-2	TGTGCCAGTAGTCCCGGCCTGGGACGGGACTATGGCTACACCTTC	CASSPGLGRDYGYTF
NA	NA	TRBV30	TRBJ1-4	TGTGCCTGGAGTGTAGGGACAACAACTAATGAAAAACTGTTTTTT	CAWSVGTTTNEKLFF
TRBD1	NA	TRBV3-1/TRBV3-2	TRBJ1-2	TGTGCCAGCAGCCAAACCCAGGGACAGGGTGTGAGGGGCTACACCTTC	CASSQTQGQGVRGYTF
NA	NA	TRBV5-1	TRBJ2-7	TGCGCCAGCAGCGCTTCTATGAGGGAGCAGTACTTC	CASSASMREQYF
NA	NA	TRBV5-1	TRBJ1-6	TGCGCCAGCAGCTTCGGAGGGGCCGCCGCTTATAATTCACCCCTCCACTTT	CASSFGGAAAYNSPLHF
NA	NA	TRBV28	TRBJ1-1	TGTGCCAGCAGTTTTGAGGGAAATATTGAAGCTTTCTTT	CASSFEGNIEAFF
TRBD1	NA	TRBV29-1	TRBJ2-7	TGCAGCGTCCGGGACAGCCGCTCCTACGAGCAGTACTTC	CSVRDSRSYEQYF
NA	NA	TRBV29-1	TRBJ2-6	TGCAGCGTTGCTAGCGCCTCTGGGGCCAACGTCCTGACTTTC	CSVASASGANVLTF
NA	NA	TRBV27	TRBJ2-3	TGTGCCAGCAGTTTAGGCTGGAGCTCTACGCAGTATTTT	CASSLGWSSTQYF
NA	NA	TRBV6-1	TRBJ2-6	TGTGCCAGCAGTGAGAATGAGGGGCGGGTGACTGGGGCCAACGTCCTGACTTTC	CASSENEGRVTGANVLTF
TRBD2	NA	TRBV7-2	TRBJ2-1	TGTGCCAGCAACGACTATTTAGCGGGGAGCTACAATGAGCAGTTCTTC	CASNDYLAGSYNEQFF
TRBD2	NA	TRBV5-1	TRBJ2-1	TGCGCCAGCTCGGGACTAGCGGGTAATGAGCAGTTCTTC	CASSGLAGNEQFF